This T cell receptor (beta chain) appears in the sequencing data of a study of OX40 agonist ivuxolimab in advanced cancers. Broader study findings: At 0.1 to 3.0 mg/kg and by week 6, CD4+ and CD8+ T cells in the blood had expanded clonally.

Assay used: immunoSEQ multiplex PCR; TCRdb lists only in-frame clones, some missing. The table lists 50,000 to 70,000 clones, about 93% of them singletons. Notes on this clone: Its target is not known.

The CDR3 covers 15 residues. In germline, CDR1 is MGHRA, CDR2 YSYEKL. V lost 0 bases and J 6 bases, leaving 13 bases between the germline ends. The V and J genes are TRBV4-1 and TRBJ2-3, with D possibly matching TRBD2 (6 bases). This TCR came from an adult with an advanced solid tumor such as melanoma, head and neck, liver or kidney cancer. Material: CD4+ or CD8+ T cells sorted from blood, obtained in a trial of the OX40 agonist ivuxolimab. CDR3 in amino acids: CASSQESLARDTQYF. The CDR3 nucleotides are TGCGCCAGCAGCCAAGAGTCACTAGCTAGGGATACGCAGTATTTT.